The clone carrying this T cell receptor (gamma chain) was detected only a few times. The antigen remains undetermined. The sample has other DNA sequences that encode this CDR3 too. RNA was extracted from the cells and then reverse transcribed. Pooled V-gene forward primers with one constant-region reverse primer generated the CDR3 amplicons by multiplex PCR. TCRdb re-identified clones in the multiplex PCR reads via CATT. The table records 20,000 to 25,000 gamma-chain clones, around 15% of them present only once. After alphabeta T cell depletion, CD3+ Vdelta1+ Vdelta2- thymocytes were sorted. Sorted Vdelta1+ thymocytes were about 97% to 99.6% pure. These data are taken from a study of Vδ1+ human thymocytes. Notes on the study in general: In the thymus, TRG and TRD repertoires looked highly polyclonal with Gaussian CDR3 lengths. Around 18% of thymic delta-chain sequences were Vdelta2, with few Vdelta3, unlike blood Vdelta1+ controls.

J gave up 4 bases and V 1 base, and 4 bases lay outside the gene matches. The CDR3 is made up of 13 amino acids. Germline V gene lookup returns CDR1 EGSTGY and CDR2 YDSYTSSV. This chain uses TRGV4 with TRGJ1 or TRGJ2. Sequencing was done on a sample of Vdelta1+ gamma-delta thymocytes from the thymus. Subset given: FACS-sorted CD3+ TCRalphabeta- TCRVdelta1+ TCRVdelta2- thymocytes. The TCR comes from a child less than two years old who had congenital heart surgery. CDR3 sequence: CATWDGLYYKKLF. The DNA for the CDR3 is TGTGCCACCTGGGATGGCCTCTATTATAAGAAACTCTTT.